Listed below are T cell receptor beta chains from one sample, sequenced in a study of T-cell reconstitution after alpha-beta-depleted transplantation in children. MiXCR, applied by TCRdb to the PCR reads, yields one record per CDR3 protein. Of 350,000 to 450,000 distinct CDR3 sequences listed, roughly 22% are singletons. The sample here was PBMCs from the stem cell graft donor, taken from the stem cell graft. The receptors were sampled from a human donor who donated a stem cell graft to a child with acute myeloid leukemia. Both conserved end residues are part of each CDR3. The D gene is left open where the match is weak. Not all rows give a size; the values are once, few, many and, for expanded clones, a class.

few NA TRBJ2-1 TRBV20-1 TGCAGTGCTAGGCCCTTGGACCTAAACAATGAGCAGTTCTTC CSARPLDLNNEQFF
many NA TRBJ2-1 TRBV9 TGTGCCAGCAGCTCCCGAGAATCCTACAATGAGCAGTTCTTC CASSSRESYNEQFF
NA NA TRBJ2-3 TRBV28 TGTGCCAGCAGCATAGCGACCGAGACCAGATCTACGCAGTATTTT CASSIATETRSTQYF
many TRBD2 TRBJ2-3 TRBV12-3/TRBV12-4 TGTGCCAGCGGCCTAGCGGGAGGTAGGGCAGATACGCAGTATTTT CASGLAGGRADTQYF
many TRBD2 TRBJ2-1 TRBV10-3 TGTGCCATCAGTGCCAGCGGGAGGCACTACAATGAGCAGTTCTTC CAISASGRHYNEQFF
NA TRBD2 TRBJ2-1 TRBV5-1 TGCGCCAGCAGCTTGGAGGCTAGCGGGTACAATGAGCAGTTCTTC CASSLEASGYNEQFF
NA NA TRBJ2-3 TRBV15 TGTGCCACCAGCAGAGCGGCCAGGGGTACAGATACGCAGTATTTT CATSRAARGTDTQYF
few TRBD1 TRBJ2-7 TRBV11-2 TGTGCCAGCAGCTTTCTGGGACAGATCCACGAGCAGTACTTC CASSFLGQIHEQYF
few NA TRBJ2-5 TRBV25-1 TGTGCCAGCGAAACCGTTGGGACCCAGTACTTC CASETVGTQYF
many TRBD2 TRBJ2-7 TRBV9 TGTGCCAGCAGCGCCGGGACTAGCGGCTACGAGCAGTACTTC CASSAGTSGYEQYF
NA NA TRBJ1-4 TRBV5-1 TGCGCCAGCAGCCGCGATGGTGGAGGTAATGAAAAACTGTTTTTT CASSRDGGGNEKLFF
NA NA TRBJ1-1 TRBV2 TGTGCCAGCAGTGAATATGGGGTCCGCACTGAAGCTTTCTTT CASSEYGVRTEAFF
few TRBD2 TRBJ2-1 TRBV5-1 TGCGCCAGCAGCTTAGGGACTAGCGGTTTCAATGAGCAGTTCTTC CASSLGTSGFNEQFF
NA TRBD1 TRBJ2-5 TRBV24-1 TGTGCCACCAGTGATCCGGGACAGGGGGCAGAGACCCAGTACTTC CATSDPGQGAETQYF
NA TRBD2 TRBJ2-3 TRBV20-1 TGCAGTGCCCCGACTAGCGGGGGCACAGATACGCAGTATTTT CSAPTSGGTDTQYF
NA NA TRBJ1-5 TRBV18 TGTGCCAGCTCACCTCTCTCCGACAATCAGCCCCAGCATTTT CASSPLSDNQPQHF
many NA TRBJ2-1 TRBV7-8 TGTGCCAGCAGCTCAGGGGTAGGGAATGAGCAGTTCTTC CASSSGVGNEQFF
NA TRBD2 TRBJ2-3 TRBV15 TGTGCCACCAGCAACCGGGGGGGTGTAAATACGCAGTATTTT CATSNRGGVNTQYF